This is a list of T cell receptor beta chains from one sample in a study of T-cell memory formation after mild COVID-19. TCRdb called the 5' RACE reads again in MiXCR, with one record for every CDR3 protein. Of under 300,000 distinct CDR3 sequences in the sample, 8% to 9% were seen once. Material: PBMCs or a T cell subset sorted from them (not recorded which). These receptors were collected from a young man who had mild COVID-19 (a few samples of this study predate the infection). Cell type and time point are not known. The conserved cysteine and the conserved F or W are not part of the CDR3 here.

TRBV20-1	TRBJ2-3	SVHQPGTDTQY
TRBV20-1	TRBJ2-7	SANPGFTYEQY
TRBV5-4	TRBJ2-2	ASSLGYRDTGELF
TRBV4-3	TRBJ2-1	ASSQDRDSYNEQF
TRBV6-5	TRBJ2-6	ASGQGRFSGANVLT
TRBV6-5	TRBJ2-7	ASRKRSGGSSYEQY
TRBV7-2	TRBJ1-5	ASSSLLSNQPQH
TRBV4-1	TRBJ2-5	ASSPEADGRETQY
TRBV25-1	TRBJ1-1	ASGRQNTEAF
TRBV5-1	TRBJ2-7	ASSPGVAYEQY
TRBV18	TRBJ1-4	ASSPSQWTNEKLF
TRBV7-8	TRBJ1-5	ASSLSRGLIYRNQPQH
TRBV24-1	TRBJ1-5	ATSQQGQGHQPQH
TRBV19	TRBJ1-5	ASKQTGMSQPQH
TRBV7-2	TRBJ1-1	ASSFFGGESEAF
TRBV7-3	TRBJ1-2	ASSLNVSVWGQGKGGYT
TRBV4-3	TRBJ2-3	ASSEYLGTRGDGDTQY
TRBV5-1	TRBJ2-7	ASSLNTGAHEQY
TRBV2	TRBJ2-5	ASSAREKTQY
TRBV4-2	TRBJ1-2	ASSRRRQLNYGYT
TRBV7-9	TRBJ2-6	AILSRSGTGAMKGANVLT
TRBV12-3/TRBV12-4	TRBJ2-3	ASSSGAADTQY
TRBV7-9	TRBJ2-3	ASPPRSEGSDTQY
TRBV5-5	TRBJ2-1	ASSLGAVYNEQF
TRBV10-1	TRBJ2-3	ASSPKPDTQY
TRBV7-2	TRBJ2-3	ASSLGTPLTDTQY